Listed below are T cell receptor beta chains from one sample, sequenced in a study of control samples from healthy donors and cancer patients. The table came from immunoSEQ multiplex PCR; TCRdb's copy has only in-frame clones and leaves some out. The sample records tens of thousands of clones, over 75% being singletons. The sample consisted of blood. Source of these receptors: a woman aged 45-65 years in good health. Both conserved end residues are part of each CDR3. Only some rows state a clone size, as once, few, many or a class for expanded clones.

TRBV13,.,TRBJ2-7,CASSSGQGRDEQYF
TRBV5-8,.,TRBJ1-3,CASSFTGGEIVGNTIYF
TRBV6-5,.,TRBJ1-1,CASSPPDRGNTEAFF
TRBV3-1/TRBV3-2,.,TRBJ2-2,CASHSVNTGELFF
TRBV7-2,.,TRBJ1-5,CASSLGGISNQPQHF
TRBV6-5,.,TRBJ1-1,CASSPVSNTEAFF
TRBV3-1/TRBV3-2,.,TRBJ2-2,CASTSRTGNTGELFF
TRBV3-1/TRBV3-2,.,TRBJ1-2,CASSQGGAYGYTF
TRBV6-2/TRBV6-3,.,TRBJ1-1,CASSLGQRTEAFF
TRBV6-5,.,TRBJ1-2,CASSFKGGYTF
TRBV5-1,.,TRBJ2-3,CASRLNSISTDTQYF
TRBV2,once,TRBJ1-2,CASSEAVTGRRYTF
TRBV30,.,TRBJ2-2,CAWSVQQGTGELFF
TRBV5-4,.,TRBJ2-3,CASSLNFGDPTDTQYF
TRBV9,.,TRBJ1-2,CASSVTGLYGYTF
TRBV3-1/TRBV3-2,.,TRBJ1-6,CASSDRYNSPLHF
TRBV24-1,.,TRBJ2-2,CATSDPGIANTGELFF
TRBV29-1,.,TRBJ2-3,CSVAPLSSSATDTQYF
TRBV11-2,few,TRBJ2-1,CASSTGLAGVYNEQFF
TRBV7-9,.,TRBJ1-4,CASSLATNEKLFF
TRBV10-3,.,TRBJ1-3,CAISESRSPGNTIYF
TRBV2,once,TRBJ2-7,CASSRSSGSYEQYF
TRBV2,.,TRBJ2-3,CASSDLEGEKPLSTDTQYF
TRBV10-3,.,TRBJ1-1,CAITDRSSAEAFF
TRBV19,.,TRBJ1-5,CASSSTGFSNQPQHF
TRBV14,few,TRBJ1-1,CASSQDKGQVYTEAFF